The 9 T cell receptor beta chains in this list originate from one sample, sequenced in a study of blood T cells in healthy people across ages. The second PCR ran about 6 to 11 cycles with a sample-barcoded 5' primer and J-beta primers. MiXCR, run by TCRdb on the 5' RACE reads, gives a single entry per CDR3 protein. The repertoire has over 950,000 distinct CDR3 sequences, less than 45% of them found once; the top ten carry over 10%. Sequenced: blood. All receptors derive from a young man in good health.

V gene TRBV27 combines with J gene TRBJ2-1; 10 bases are shared with TRBD2. This CDR3 has 15 residues. Germline V CDR1 and CDR2: MNHEY, SMNVEV (reference sequence). V trimming: 5 bases; J trimming: 6 bases; junction bases outside the gene matches: 7. CDR3 coding DNA: TGTGCCAGCAGTCCTAGCGGGGGTGGGGGCAATGAGCAGTTCTTC. Translating gives CASSPSGGGGNEQFF.

The chain is built from TRBV7-9 and TRBJ1-1; maybe TRBD1 (5 bases). The CDR3 spans 14 residues. In germline, CDR1 is SEHNR, CDR2 FQNEAQ (reference sequence). V lost 1 base, J lost 3 bases, and 9 bases lay in between. The CDR3 nucleotides are TGTGCCAGCAGCTTAGAGGACACTTACACTGAAGCTTTCTTT. It codes for CASSLEDTYTEAFF.

This clonotype was picked up a small number of times. CDR3 loop: CASSSNSDTQYF. The CDR3 DNA follows: TGTGCCAGCAGTTCAAATTCAGATACGCAGTATTTT. This chain connects TRBV27 to TRBJ2-3; D unclear. Germline V lookup: CDR1 MNHEY, CDR2 SMNVEV (reference sequence). Trimming left V 4 bases short and J 4 bases short, with 6 bases between. This CDR3 has 12 amino acids.

This clonotype was detected only a few times. The chain carries TRBV7-9 and TRBJ2-7, with D possibly being TRBD1 or TRBD2 (5 bases each). This CDR3 region has 16 residues. Trimming took 3 bases from V and 0 from J, leaving 15 bases between them. Germline V gene sequence: CDR1 SEHNR, CDR2 FQNEAQ (reference sequence). The DNA for the CDR3 is TGTGCCAGCAGCTTTAGGACTGTCGGGGCCTCCTACGAGCAGTACTTC. Its protein is CASSFRTVGASYEQYF. The complete variable domain, with remaining parts taken from reference TRBV7-9 and TRBJ2-7, reads DTGVSQNPRHKITKRGQNVTFRCDPISEHNRLYWYRQTLGQGPEFLTYFQNEAQLEKSRLLSDRFSAERPKGSFSTLEIQRTEQGDSAMYLCASSFRTVGASYEQYFGPGTRLTVT.

This clonotype was recorded once. This rearrangement joins TRBV2 to TRBJ1-1; 11 bases map to TRBD1. CDR3 length equals 15 residues. The germline V gene has CDR1 SNHLY and CDR2 FYNNEI. J was trimmed by 0 bases and V by 9 bases; bases with no gene match: 6. The CDR3 DNA follows: TGTGCCAGACCTGGACAGGGGGCCCTGAACACTGAAGCTTTCTTT. This translates into CARPGQGALNTEAFF.

V is TRBV10-3 and J is TRBJ2-1; 9 bases match TRBD1. The J call may be incorrect, as the DNA end agrees better with TRBJ2-7. CDR3 size: 15 residues. In germline, CDR1 is ENHRY, CDR2 SYGVKD. The DNA of the CDR3 is TGTGCCATCAACAAGGGACAGGGCTTCTACAATGAGCAGTACTTC. It yields the protein CAINKGQGFYNEQYF.

This clonotype has only one observation. J is TRBJ1-5 and V is TRBV4-1; weak D call: TRBD1 (6 bases). CDR3 length: 16 amino acids. V lost 4 bases, J lost 3 bases, and 16 bases lay in between. Germline V gene lookup returns CDR1 MGHRA and CDR2 YSYEKL. CDR3 DNA: TGCGCCAGCAGCCGTACCATTGGACAGTCCAATCAGCCCCAGCATTTT. This sequence encodes CASSRTIGQSNQPQHF.

This clonotype was counted a few times. This chain joins TRBV4-1 and TRBJ1-6; 7 bases agree with TRBD1. This CDR3 contains 15 residues. The J segment lost 7 bases and the V segment lost 0 bases, leaving 3 bases of the junction unmatched. In germline, CDR1 is MGHRA, CDR2 YSYEKL. The CDR3 DNA follows: TGCGCCAGCAGCCAAGAACAGGGGTCCAATTCACCCCTCCACTTT. This encodes CASSQEQGSNSPLHF.

This clonotype showed up just a few times. Here the CDR3 DNA reads TGTGCCAGCAGCCAAGACGGCAGCAGTAATTCACCCCTCCACTTT. This gives the protein CASSQDGSSNSPLHF. The chain is built from TRBV4-2 and TRBJ1-6; no clear D gene. V was clipped by 0 bases and J by 6 bases, with 9 bases between them. This CDR3 comprises 15 residues. CDR1 and CDR2 from the germline V gene are LGHNA and YNFKEQ.